This entry features one TCR beta chain sequence. Original handling: Amplified reference gene primers provided the basis for estimating nucleated cell counts. TCRdb's table, derived via immunoSEQ multiplex PCR, lists solely in-frame clones and lacks some. The V and J calls and clone size are taken from that table; D and trimming were inferred from the DNA. The data show roughly 140,000 clones, approximately 90% seen once. V lost 1 base, J lost 4 bases, and 4 bases stayed unmatched. This CDR3 region has 14 residues. CDR1 GTSNPN and CDR2 SVGIG come from the germline V gene (reference sequence). The data originate from a study of blood T cell repertoires in COVID-19.

The V call is TRBV30, the J call TRBJ1-2, with 9 bases lining up with TRBD1. The clonotype comes from a human donor in a cohort sampled during active COVID-19. The specimen sequenced was peripheral blood. CDR3 sequence: CAWSGGQGFYGYTF. CDR3 nucleotides: TGTGCCTGGAGTGGGGGACAGGGATTCTATGGCTACACCTTC.